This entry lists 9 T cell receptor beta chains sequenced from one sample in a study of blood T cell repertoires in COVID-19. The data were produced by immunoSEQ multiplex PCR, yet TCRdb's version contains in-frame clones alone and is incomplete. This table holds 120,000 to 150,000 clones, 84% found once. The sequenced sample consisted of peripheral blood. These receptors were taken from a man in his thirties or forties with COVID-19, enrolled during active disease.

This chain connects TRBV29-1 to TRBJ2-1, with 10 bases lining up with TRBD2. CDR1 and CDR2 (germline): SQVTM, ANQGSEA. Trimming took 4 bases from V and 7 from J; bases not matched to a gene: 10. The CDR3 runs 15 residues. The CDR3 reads CSVARVSGRGNEQFF. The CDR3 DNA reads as TGCAGCGTTGCTCGCGTAAGCGGGAGGGGGAATGAGCAGTTCTTC.

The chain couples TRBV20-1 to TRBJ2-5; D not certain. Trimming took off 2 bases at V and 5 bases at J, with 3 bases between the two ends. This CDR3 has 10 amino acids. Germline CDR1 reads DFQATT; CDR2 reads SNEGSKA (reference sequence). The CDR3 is CSARPETQYF. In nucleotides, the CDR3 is TGCAGTGCTAGACCGGAGACCCAGTACTTC.

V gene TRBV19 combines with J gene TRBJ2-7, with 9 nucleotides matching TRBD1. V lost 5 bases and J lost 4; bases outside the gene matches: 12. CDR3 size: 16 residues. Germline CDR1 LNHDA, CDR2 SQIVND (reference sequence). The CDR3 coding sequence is TGTGCCAGTAGTCCCAACAGGGGGCTAAAAAGTTACGAGCAGTACTTC. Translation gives CASSPNRGLKSYEQYF.

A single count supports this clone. For the CDR3, the DNA is TGTGCCAGCAGCGCCCGATTAGAAAATTCACCCCTCCACTTT. This translates into CASSARLENSPLHF. The chain joins TRBV9 to TRBJ1-6; D is uncertain. This CDR3 has 14 residues. CDR1 is SGDLS and CDR2 is YYNGEE in the germline V gene. Deletions cut 3 bases from V and 7 bases from J, with 11 bases between.

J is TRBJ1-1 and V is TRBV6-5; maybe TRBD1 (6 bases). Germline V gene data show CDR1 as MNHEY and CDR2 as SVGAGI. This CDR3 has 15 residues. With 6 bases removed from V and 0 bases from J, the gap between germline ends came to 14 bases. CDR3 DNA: TGTGCCAGCAGAACCAGGGACAAAATGAACACTGAAGCTTTCTTT. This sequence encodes CASRTRDKMNTEAFF.

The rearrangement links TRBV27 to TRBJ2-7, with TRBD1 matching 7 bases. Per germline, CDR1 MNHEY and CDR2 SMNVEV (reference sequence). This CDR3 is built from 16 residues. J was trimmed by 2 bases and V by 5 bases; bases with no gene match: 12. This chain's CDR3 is CASSLSSGTVPYEQYF. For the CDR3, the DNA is TGTGCCAGCAGTCTAAGCTCCGGGACAGTCCCCTACGAGCAGTACTTC.

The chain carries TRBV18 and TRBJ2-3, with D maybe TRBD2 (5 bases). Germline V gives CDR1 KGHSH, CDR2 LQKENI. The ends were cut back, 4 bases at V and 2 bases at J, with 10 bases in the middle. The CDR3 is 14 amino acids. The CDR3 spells CASSRAGNTDTQYF. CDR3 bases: TGTGCCAGCTCACGCGCCGGGAACACAGATACGCAGTATTTT.

The CDR3 region has the DNA TGTGCCAGCAGCCGGGAAGGGAGAGTAGCGGGAGCGGAGACCCAGTACTTC. Protein: CASSREGRVAGAETQYF. The V and J genes are TRBV5-4 and TRBJ2-5, with 9 positions matching TRBD2. Per the germline V gene, CDR1 is SGHNT and CDR2 is YYREEE (reference sequence). V lost 4 bases and J lost 5; bases outside the gene matches: 15. The CDR3 covers 17 residues.

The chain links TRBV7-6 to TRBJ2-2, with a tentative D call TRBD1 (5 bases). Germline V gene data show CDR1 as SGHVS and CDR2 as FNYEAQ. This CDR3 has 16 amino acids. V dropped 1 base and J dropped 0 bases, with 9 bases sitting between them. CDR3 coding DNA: TGTGCCAGCAGCTTAGGTCAGGGCGCGAACACCGGGGAGCTGTTTTTT. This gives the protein CASSLGQGANTGELFF. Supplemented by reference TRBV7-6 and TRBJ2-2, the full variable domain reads GAGVSQSPRYKVTKRGQDVALRCDPISGHVSLYWYRQALGQGPEFLTYFNYEAQQDKSGLPNDRFSAERPEGSISTLTIQRTEQRDSAMYRCASSLGQGANTGELFFGEGSRLTVL.